These 20 T cell receptor beta chains were all obtained from the same sample, sequenced in a study of blood T cell repertoires in COVID-19. Profiling relied on immunoSEQ multiplex PCR, and the TCRdb table lists in-frame clones only, not all of them. The sample lists about 210,000 clones, over 60% occurring once. The sample was peripheral blood. Receptor source: a woman in her sixties or seventies with acute or convalescent COVID-19.

The chain employs TRBV19 and TRBJ2-7, with a weak D call TRBD1 (5 bases). CDR3 length: 13 residues. Germline V gene sequence: CDR1 LNHDA, CDR2 SQIVND (reference sequence). Trimming removed 3 bases from V and 6 bases from J, with 12 bases in between. This CDR3 reads CASSMLGAGEQYV. Here the CDR3 DNA reads TGTGCCAGTAGTATGTTAGGGGCTGGCGAGCAGTACGTC.

This clone was seen a few times. The V and J genes are TRBV24-1 and TRBJ2-2; 10 bases align to TRBD1. Germline CDR1 reads KGHDR; CDR2 reads SFDVKD. V dropped 8 bases and J dropped 6; count of bases not matched to a gene: 5. This CDR3 has 14 amino acids. In DNA, the CDR3 is TGTGCCACCACCGGGACAGGGGCGCCCGGGGAGCTGTTTTTT. Translation gives CATTGTGAPGELFF.

V usage is TRBV5-6 and J usage is TRBJ2-5; the D is unclear. V gave up 0 bases and J gave up 5 bases, with 8 bases separating them. Per germline, CDR1 SGHDT and CDR2 YYEEEE. The CDR3 has 13 residues. For the CDR3, the DNA is TGTGCCAGCAGCTTGGCCCCCGAGGAGACCCAGTACTTC. This encodes CASSLAPEETQYF.

The chain employs TRBV2 and TRBJ2-6; D is possibly TRBD1 (5 bases). V gave up 4 bases and J gave up 10 bases, with 14 bases separating them. The germline V gene has CDR1 SNHLY and CDR2 FYNNEI. There are 14 residues in the CDR3. For the CDR3, the DNA is TGTGCCAGCAGTGTAGAAACAGGCCTAAACGTCCTGACTTTC. Its protein product is CASSVETGLNVLTF.

The rearrangement uses TRBV2 and TRBJ2-7; maybe TRBD1 (6 bases). Trimming removed 6 bases from V and 0 bases from J, with 12 bases in between. CDR1 and CDR2 from the germline V gene are SNHLY and FYNNEI. This CDR3 region has 14 residues. The chain's CDR3 is CASRLRDNSYEQYF. Written as DNA, the CDR3 is TGTGCCAGCAGACTCCGGGACAACTCCTACGAGCAGTACTTC.

The chain has TRBV11-2 and TRBJ1-1, with 7 bases that match TRBD1. The V segment lost 3 bases and the J segment 5 bases; nucleotides outside the gene matches: 9. The CDR3 length is 15 residues. Germline assignment: CDR1 SGHAT and CDR2 FQNNGV. The CDR3 spells CASSLRGLGGTEAFF. The DNA of the CDR3 is TGTGCCAGCAGCTTGAGGGGGCTGGGGGGTACTGAAGCTTTCTTT.

The V and J genes are TRBV5-5 and TRBJ2-1, with 8 bases fitting TRBD2. The V and J ends lost 6 bases and 0 bases, in that order; junction bases with no gene match: 8. The CDR3 contains 16 residues. From germline, CDR1 is SGHKS and CDR2 YYEKEE (reference sequence). The CDR3 nucleotides are TGTGCCAGCAATAACCGGGGGGGGAACTCCTACAATGAGCAGTTCTTC. This codes for CASNNRGGNSYNEQFF.

CDR3 amino acids: CATQGGLTDTQYF. As DNA, the CDR3 is TGTGCCACCCAGGGGGGATTAACAGATACGCAGTATTTT. The V and J genes are TRBV5-4 and TRBJ2-3, with D perhaps matching TRBD1 (7 bases). Germline V CDR1 and CDR2: SGHNT, YYREEE (reference sequence). Trimming left V 9 bases short and J 3 bases short, with 14 bases between. This CDR3 is built from 13 residues.

V is TRBV6-6 and J is TRBJ1-5; possible D gene TRBD1, 5 bases. The CDR3 has 15 residues. The ends were cut back, 6 bases at V and 2 bases at J, with 14 bases in the middle. Germline CDR1 is MNHNY and CDR2 is SVGAGI (reference sequence). For the CDR3, the DNA is TGTGCCAGCAGAAATCAGGGCGGCGGCAATCAGCCCCAGCATTTT. Encoded protein: CASRNQGGGNQPQHF.

The table lists this clone with a count of one. The chain links TRBV7-9 to TRBJ2-7; 12 bases are a match to TRBD2. Germline CDR1 SEHNR, CDR2 FQNEAQ (reference sequence). V lost 6 bases, J lost 3 bases, and 3 bases stayed unmatched. The CDR3 sequence is 14 residues long. Here the CDR3 DNA reads TGTGCCAGCAGGCCGACTAGCGGGGGCTACGAGCAGTACTTC. It is translated as CASRPTSGGYEQYF.

This clone was seen a single time. This rearrangement joins TRBV5-1 to TRBJ2-2; 7 bases match TRBD2. Germline-derived CDR1 and CDR2 are SGHRS and YFSETQ. Germline trimming cut 3 bases from V and 1 base from J; bases unmatched to any gene: 6. The CDR3 runs 16 residues. CDR3 sequence (DNA): TGCGCCAGCAGCTCCCTTGGCGGGGGGAACACCGGGGAGCTGTTTTTT. Its translation: CASSSLGGGNTGELFF.

This clone has a handful of counts. The chain recombines TRBV30 with TRBJ2-5, with a tentative D call TRBD1 (6 bases). Trimming left V 2 bases short and J 2 bases short, with 9 bases between. Per the germline V gene, CDR1 is GTSNPN and CDR2 is SVGIG (reference sequence). The CDR3 contains 13 residues. The CDR3 sequence is CAWSSGTQETQYF. CDR3 nucleotides: TGTGCCTGGAGTTCCGGGACACAAGAGACCCAGTACTTC.

This clone was picked up one time. The chain joins TRBV5-1 to TRBJ2-2; a weak D match, TRBD2 (5 bases). The ends were cut back, 4 bases at V and 6 bases at J, with 16 bases in the middle. The germline V gene has CDR1 SGHRS and CDR2 YFSETQ. The CDR3 loop spans 15 amino acids. The CDR3 coding sequence is TGCGCCAGCAGCCGGGATCCTGATGGGGCCGGGGAGCTGTTTTTT. Translation: CASSRDPDGAGELFF.

V gene TRBV29-1 combines with J gene TRBJ2-7; D unclear. The V gene's germline CDR1 is SQVTM and CDR2 ANQGSEA. Trimming cost V 1 base and J 6 bases, with 19 bases left between them. There are 15 residues in the CDR3. The CDR3 nucleotides read TGCAGCGTTGAAGTTGACGGGTGGCACTTAGGCGAGCAGTACTTC. Amino acids: CSVEVDGWHLGEQYF.

The V and J genes are TRBV5-1 and TRBJ2-5; 8 nucleotides align to TRBD2. The CDR3 runs to 15 residues. V shed 6 bases and J 1 base; nucleotides not matched to a gene: 8. The germline CDR1 and CDR2 sequences are SGHRS and YFSETQ. CDR3 loop: CASNGGGGGQETQYF. CDR3 bases: TGCGCCAGCAACGGGGGGGGCGGTGGCCAAGAGACCCAGTACTTC.

This chain links TRBV5-1 with TRBJ2-3; 14 bases map to TRBD2. This CDR3 comprises 21 residues. In germline, CDR1 is SGHRS, CDR2 YFSETQ. J gave up 0 bases and V 3 bases, and 15 bases lay outside the gene matches. The CDR3 coding sequence is TGCGCCAGCAGCTCTTCCCCGACTAGCGGGGGGGCCAGGTCAAGCACAGATACGCAGTATTTT. It specifies CASSSSPTSGGARSSTDTQYF. Drawing the rest from reference TRBV5-1 and TRBJ2-3, the complete variable domain is KAGVTQTPRYLIKTRGQQVTLSCSPISGHRSVSWYQQTPGQGLQFLFEYFSETQRNKGNFPGRFSGRQFSNSRSEMNVSTLELGDSALYLCASSSSPTSGGARSSTDTQYFGPGTRLTVL.

The chain links TRBV27 to TRBJ2-7, with a weak D call TRBD2 (6 bases). The CDR3 runs 18 residues. Germline V gene sequence: CDR1 MNHEY, CDR2 SMNVEV (reference sequence). V lost 0 bases and J lost 2, with 20 bases in between. CDR3 DNA sequence: TGTGCCAGCAGTTTATCGGGGGGACCTGGGCGGTTACCCTACGAGCAGTACTTC. Translated: CASSLSGGPGRLPYEQYF.

The chain carries TRBV30 and TRBJ2-2; D might be TRBD1 (6 bases). This CDR3 comprises 12 residues. Trimming removed 3 bases from V and 7 bases from J, with 9 bases in between. Germline loops: CDR1 GTSNPN, CDR2 SVGIG (reference sequence). CDR3 loop: CAWSYRVGELFF. The CDR3 nucleotides read TGTGCCTGGAGCTACAGGGTCGGGGAGCTGTTTTTT.

V gene TRBV7-9 combines with J gene TRBJ2-3; 15 bases are shared with TRBD2. Germline V gene lookup returns CDR1 SEHNR and CDR2 FQNEAQ (reference sequence). The length of the CDR3 is 17 residues. Trimming took 5 bases from V and 6 from J; bases not matched to a gene: 9. The CDR3 reads CASSANPGLAGGDTQYF. The CDR3 DNA sequence: TGTGCCAGCAGCGCCAACCCGGGACTAGCGGGGGGTGATACGCAGTATTTT. Full variable domain (outside the CDR3, taken from reference TRBV7-9 and TRBJ2-3): DTGVSQNPRHKITKRGQNVTFRCDPISEHNRLYWYRQTLGQGPEFLTYFQNEAQLEKSRLLSDRFSAERPKGSFSTLEIQRTEQGDSAMYLCASSANPGLAGGDTQYFGPGTRLTVL.

V gene TRBV11-3 combines with J gene TRBJ1-1, with 9 bases matching TRBD1. Losses at the gene ends were 3 bases for V and 2 bases for J; bases not matched to a gene: 7. The CDR3 has 16 residues. Looked up from germline, CDR1 is SGHNT and CDR2 is YENEEA. The CDR3 loop is CASSFTGGGRNTEAFF. As DNA, the CDR3 is TGTGCCAGCAGCTTTACAGGGGGCGGGAGAAACACTGAAGCTTTCTTT.